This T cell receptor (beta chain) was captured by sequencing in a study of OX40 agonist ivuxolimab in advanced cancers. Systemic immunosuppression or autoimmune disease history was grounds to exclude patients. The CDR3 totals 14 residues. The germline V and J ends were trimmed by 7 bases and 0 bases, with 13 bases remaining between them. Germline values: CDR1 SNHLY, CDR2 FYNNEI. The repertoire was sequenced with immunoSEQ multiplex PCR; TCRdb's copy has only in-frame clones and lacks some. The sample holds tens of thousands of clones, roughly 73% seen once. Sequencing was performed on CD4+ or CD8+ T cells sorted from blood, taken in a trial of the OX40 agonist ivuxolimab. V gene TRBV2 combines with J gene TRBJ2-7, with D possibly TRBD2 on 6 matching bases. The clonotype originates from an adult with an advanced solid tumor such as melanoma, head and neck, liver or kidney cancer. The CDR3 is CASKGLPSSYEQYF. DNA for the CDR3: TGTGCCAGCAAGGGACTCCCGAGCTCCTACGAGCAGTACTTC.